This T cell receptor beta chain emerged from a study of OX40 agonist ivuxolimab in advanced cancers. Points from the study as a whole: Low levels of normalized T-cell clonal expansion also appeared in some nonresponders.

About this clone itself: Its antigen remains unidentified.

TCRdb's table, derived via immunoSEQ multiplex PCR, lists solely in-frame clones and lacks some. The sample lists tens of thousands of clones, 82% seen once, with over 3% in the top ten. The CDR3 covers 15 residues. CDR1 and CDR2 (germline): MNHNS, SASEGT. V was pared by 5 bases and J by 3 bases, with 5 bases of the junction left unmatched. The rearrangement uses TRBV6-1 and TRBJ2-4, with 9 bases that match TRBD1. The source of this sequence is an adult with an advanced solid tumor such as melanoma, head and neck, liver or kidney cancer. Specimen: CD4+ or CD8+ T cells sorted from blood, collected in a trial of the OX40 agonist ivuxolimab. The CDR3 DNA sequence: TGTGCCAGCAGTACAGGGGGCTCGAGCAAAAACATTCAGTACTTC. It yields the protein CASSTGGSSKNIQYF.